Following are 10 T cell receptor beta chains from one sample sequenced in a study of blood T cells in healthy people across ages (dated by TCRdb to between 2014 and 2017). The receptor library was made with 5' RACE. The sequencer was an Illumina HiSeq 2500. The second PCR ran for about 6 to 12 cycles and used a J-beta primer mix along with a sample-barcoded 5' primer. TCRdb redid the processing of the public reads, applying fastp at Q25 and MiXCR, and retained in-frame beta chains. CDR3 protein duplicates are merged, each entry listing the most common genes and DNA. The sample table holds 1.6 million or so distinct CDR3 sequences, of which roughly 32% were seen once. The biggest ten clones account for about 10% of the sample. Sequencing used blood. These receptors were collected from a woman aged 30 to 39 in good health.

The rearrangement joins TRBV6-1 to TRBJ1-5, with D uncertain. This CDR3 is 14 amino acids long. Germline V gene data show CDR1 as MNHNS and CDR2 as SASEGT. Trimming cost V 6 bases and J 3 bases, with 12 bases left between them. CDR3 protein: CASSIGYNNQPQHF. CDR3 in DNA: TGTGCCAGCAGCATCGGATACAACAATCAGCCCCAGCATTTT.

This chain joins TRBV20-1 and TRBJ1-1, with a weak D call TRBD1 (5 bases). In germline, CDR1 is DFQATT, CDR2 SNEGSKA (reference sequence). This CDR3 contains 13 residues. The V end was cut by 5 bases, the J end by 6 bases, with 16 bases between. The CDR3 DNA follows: TGCAGTGCTCGGGTCGTTCAAGGGGCTGAAGCTTTCTTT. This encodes CSARVVQGAEAFF.

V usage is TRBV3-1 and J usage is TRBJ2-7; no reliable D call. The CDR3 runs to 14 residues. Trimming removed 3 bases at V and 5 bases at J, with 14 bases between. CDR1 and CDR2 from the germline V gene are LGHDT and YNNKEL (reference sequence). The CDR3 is CASSHRALTHEQYF. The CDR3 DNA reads TGTGCCAGCAGCCACCGAGCCCTAACCCACGAGCAGTACTTC.

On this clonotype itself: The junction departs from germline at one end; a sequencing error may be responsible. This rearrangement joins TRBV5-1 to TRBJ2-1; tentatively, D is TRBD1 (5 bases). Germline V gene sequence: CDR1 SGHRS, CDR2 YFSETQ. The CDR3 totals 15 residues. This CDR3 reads CVSSLATGEEREQFF. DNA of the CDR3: TGCGTCAGCAGCTTGGCTACAGGAGAAGAGCGTGAGCAGTTCTTC.

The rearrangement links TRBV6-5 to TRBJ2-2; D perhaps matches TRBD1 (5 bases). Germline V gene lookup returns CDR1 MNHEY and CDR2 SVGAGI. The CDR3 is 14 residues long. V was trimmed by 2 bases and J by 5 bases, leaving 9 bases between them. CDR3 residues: CASSYRQPTGELFF. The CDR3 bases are TGTGCCAGCAGTTACCGACAGCCAACCGGGGAGCTGTTTTTT.

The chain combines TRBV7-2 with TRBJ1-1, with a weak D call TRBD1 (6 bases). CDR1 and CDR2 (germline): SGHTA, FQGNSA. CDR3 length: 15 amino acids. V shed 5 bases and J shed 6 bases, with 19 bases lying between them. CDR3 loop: CASSRQGRPDSEAFF. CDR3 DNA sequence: TGTGCCAGCAGCCGCCAGGGGCGTCCCGATTCTGAAGCTTTCTTT.

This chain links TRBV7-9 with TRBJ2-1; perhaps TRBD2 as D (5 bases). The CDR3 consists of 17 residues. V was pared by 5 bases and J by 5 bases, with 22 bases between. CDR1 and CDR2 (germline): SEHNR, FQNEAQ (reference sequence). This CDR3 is CASSLRPGVSLDNEQFF. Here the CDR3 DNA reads TGTGCCAGCAGCCTCCGTCCCGGGGTCTCCCTGGACAATGAGCAGTTCTTC.

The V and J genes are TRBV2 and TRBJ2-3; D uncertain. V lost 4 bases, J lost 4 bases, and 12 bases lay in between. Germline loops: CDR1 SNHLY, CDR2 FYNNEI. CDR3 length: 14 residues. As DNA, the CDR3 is TGTGCCAGCAGTGCCATATTGAGAGCAGATACGCAGTATTTT. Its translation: CASSAILRADTQYF.

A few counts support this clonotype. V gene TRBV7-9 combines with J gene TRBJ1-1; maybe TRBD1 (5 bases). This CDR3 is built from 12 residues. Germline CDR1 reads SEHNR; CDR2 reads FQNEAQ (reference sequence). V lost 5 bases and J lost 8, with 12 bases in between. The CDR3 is CASSPGGREAFF. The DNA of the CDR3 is TGTGCCAGCAGCCCCGGGGGGAGGGAAGCTTTCTTT.

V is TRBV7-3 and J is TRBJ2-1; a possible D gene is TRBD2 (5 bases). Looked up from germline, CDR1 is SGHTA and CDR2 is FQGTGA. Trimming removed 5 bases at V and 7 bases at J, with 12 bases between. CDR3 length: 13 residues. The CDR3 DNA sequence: TGTGCCAGCAGCCCAAATGGGGAGAATGAGCAGTTCTTC. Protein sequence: CASSPNGENEQFF.